These 21 T cell receptor beta chains came from one sample sequenced in a study of T cell responses to AZD1222 COVID-19 vaccine. Profiling relied on immunoSEQ multiplex PCR, and the TCRdb table lists in-frame clones only, not all of them. The profile shows around 100,000 clones, approximately 89% of them singletons. The input for sequencing was peripheral blood, taken 28 days after the second dose of the MenACWY control vaccine. The receptors were sampled from an adult who received the MenACWY meningococcal vaccine as a control.

The chain has TRBV28 and TRBJ2-7; a possible D gene is TRBD1 (6 bases). Trimming left V 7 bases short and J 0 bases short, with 10 bases between. The CDR3 is 13 amino acids. Germline V gene sequence: CDR1 MDHEN, CDR2 SYDVKM. CDR3 in DNA: TGTGCCAGCACCGAAGGGGGCTCCTACGAGCAGTACTTC. It is translated as CASTEGGSYEQYF.

This chain links TRBV9 with TRBJ2-7; 7 bases map to TRBD1. Germline CDR1 is SGDLS and CDR2 is YYNGEE. V was pared by 3 bases and J by 2 bases, with 5 bases of the junction left unmatched. This CDR3 contains 14 residues. CDR3 sequence: CASSARDSPYEQYF. Here the CDR3 DNA reads TGTGCCAGCAGCGCCAGGGACAGCCCCTACGAGCAGTACTTC.

V and J are TRBV5-1 and TRBJ1-1; TRBD1 matches 7 bases. CDR1 is SGHRS and CDR2 is YFSETQ in the germline V gene. CDR3 length equals 16 residues. The J segment lost 1 base and the V segment lost 0 bases, leaving 6 bases of the junction unmatched. The chain's CDR3 is CASSLATTGKNTEAFF. DNA for the CDR3: TGCGCCAGCAGCTTGGCCACGACAGGGAAGAACACTGAAGCTTTCTTT.

This clone has just one count. The chain couples TRBV5-1 to TRBJ2-3; 8 bases are a match to TRBD1. Per the germline V gene, CDR1 is SGHRS and CDR2 is YFSETQ. J gave up 2 bases and V 3 bases, and 2 bases lay outside the gene matches. This CDR3 has 14 amino acids. CDR3 protein: CASSSGQDTDTQYF. CDR3 coding DNA: TGCGCCAGCAGCTCGGGACAGGACACAGATACGCAGTATTTT. Using reference TRBV5-1 and TRBJ2-3 for the parts outside the CDR3, the full variable domain is KAGVTQTPRYLIKTRGQQVTLSCSPISGHRSVSWYQQTPGQGLQFLFEYFSETQRNKGNFPGRFSGRQFSNSRSEMNVSTLELGDSALYLCASSSGQDTDTQYFGPGTRLTVL.

The rearrangement joins TRBV2 to TRBJ1-6; 8 positions match TRBD1. This CDR3 is 12 amino acids long. V trimming: 8 bases; J trimming: 9 bases; junction bases outside the gene matches: 3. Per germline, CDR1 SNHLY and CDR2 FYNNEI. The CDR3 DNA reads TGTGCCAGCGGACAGGGATCTTCACCCCTCCACTTT. This sequence encodes CASGQGSSPLHF.

This clone came up once. This chain links TRBV29-1 with TRBJ2-1; TRBD2 matches at 8 bases. V trimming: 3 bases; J trimming: 2 bases; junction bases outside the gene matches: 3. Germline V lookup: CDR1 SQVTM, CDR2 ANQGSEA. CDR3 size: 14 residues. The CDR3 DNA sequence: TGCAGCGTTGATCCCGGGGGGGCCTACAATGAGCAGTTCTTC. This gives the protein CSVDPGGAYNEQFF.

Only one count was recorded for this clone. The chain recombines TRBV28 with TRBJ2-3; unclear D gene. Trimming cost V 6 bases and J 0 bases, with 7 bases left between them. The germline V gene encodes CDR1 MDHEN and CDR2 SYDVKM. The CDR3 covers 13 residues. CDR3 amino acids: CASRGFSTDTQYF. The CDR3 nucleotides read TGTGCCAGCAGGGGGTTTAGCACAGATACGCAGTATTTT.

V and J are TRBV6-5 and TRBJ2-7; the match to TRBD1 covers 9 bases. V trimming: 2 bases; J trimming: 3 bases; junction bases outside the gene matches: 5. Germline-derived CDR1 and CDR2 are MNHEY and SVGAGI. This CDR3 comprises 15 residues. CDR3 nucleotides: TGTGCCAGCAGTTACAGGGGACAGGGAAGCTACGAGCAGTACTTC. Translation: CASSYRGQGSYEQYF.

The chain recombines TRBV5-5 with TRBJ1-5; D is undetermined. In germline, CDR1 is SGHKS, CDR2 YYEKEE (reference sequence). The CDR3 has 13 residues. V lost 0 bases, J lost 5 bases, and 6 bases lay in between. The CDR3 nucleotides read TGTGCCAGCAGCTTGGTCCTTTATCAGCCCCAGCATTTT. Translating gives CASSLVLYQPQHF.

The V gene is TRBV29-1, the J gene TRBJ2-1; TRBD1 or TRBD2 may be the D gene (5 bases each). This CDR3 contains 15 residues. The V gene lost 6 bases and the J gene lost 1 base, with 16 bases spanning the gap. Germline CDR1 and CDR2: SQVTM and ANQGSEA. CDR3 DNA sequence: TGCAGCGTCTCTCGGACCTGGGGGTCCTACAATGAGCAGTTCTTC. This codes for CSVSRTWGSYNEQFF.

The V and J genes are TRBV3-1 (or the pseudogene TRBV3-2) and TRBJ1-2; TRBD1 agrees at 9 bases. The CDR3 is 13 residues long. Germline lookup yields CDR1 LGHDT and CDR2 YNNKEL (reference sequence). J lost 11 bases, V lost 0 bases, and 4 bases had no gene match. CDR3 DNA: TGTGCCAGCAGCCAAGATGCCGACAGGGGGTACACCTTC. Residues: CASSQDADRGYTF.

This CDR3 is CASSQDRQGDLFYGYTF. The DNA for the CDR3 is TGCGCCAGCAGCCAAGATCGGCAGGGGGACCTTTTCTATGGCTACACCTTC. This chain uses TRBV4-3 with TRBJ1-2; 7 nucleotides agree with TRBD1. The CDR3 consists of 17 residues. Looked up from germline, CDR1 is LGHNA and CDR2 is YSLEER. J was trimmed by 4 bases and V by 0 bases; bases with no gene match: 11.

The J gene is TRBJ1-1, the V gene TRBV28, with 8 bases fitting TRBD1. Germline CDR1 reads MDHEN; CDR2 reads SYDVKM. The CDR3 runs to 16 residues. Trimming took 5 bases from V and 7 from J; bases not matched to a gene: 15. CDR3 nucleotide sequence: TGTGCCAGCAGTCCACTCAGGGGGCGGATAGTCTTTGAAGCTTTCTTT. Its protein is CASSPLRGRIVFEAFF.

V gene TRBV11-1 combines with J gene TRBJ2-2, with TRBD1 identical over 10 bases. CDR3 length: 16 residues. J lost 4 bases, V lost 5 bases, and 7 bases had no gene match. Germline V gives CDR1 SGHAT, CDR2 FQDESV (reference sequence). DNA for the CDR3: TGTGCCAGCAGCCCCCGGGACAGGGGAGGCACCGGGGAGCTGTTTTTT. Its protein is CASSPRDRGGTGELFF.

The rearrangement links TRBV7-3 to TRBJ2-3; TRBD1 is a possible D gene (6 bases). The CDR3 totals 16 residues. CDR1 and CDR2 from the germline V gene are SGHTA and FQGTGA. Trimming stripped 3 bases from V and 1 base from J, with 14 bases between. CDR3 amino acids: CASSFGQGIRTDTQYF. The CDR3 DNA reads TGTGCCAGCAGCTTCGGGCAGGGGATTCGCACAGATACGCAGTATTTT.

The table lists this clone with a few counts. CDR3: CASNRPTGGQFF. The CDR3 DNA reads TGTGCCAGCAATCGACCGACAGGGGGGCAGTTCTTC. The chain uses TRBV6-5 and TRBJ2-1, with TRBD1 matching 9 bases. The CDR3 sequence is 12 residues long. CDR1 is MNHEY and CDR2 is SVGAGI in the germline V gene. V shed 7 bases, J shed 12 bases, and the junction held 7 bases outside the gene matches.

The V and J genes are TRBV15 and TRBJ1-6; D not resolved. Trimming shortened V by 0 bases and J by 10 bases, and 13 bases separated the two germline ends. Per the germline V gene, CDR1 is LNHNV and CDR2 is YYDKDF (reference sequence). This CDR3 is 15 amino acids long. The DNA of the CDR3 is TGTGCCACCAGCAGAGAGTTTCTAGCGGGATCACCCCTCCACTTT. It specifies CATSREFLAGSPLHF.

The rearrangement joins TRBV19 to TRBJ2-5; D possibly corresponds to TRBD1 (6 bases). Trimming took 6 bases from V and 3 from J, leaving 20 bases between them. In germline, CDR1 is LNHDA, CDR2 SQIVND (reference sequence). This CDR3 has 16 amino acids. The CDR3 loop is CASSQPGHPREETQYF. The CDR3 nucleotides are TGTGCCAGTAGCCAACCGGGACATCCAAGGGAAGAGACCCAGTACTTC.

This rearrangement joins TRBV18 to TRBJ2-7; possible D gene TRBD2, 5 bases. Looked up from germline, CDR1 is KGHSH and CDR2 is LQKENI. The V and J ends lost 1 base and 3 bases respectively, with 16 bases between them. The CDR3 has 16 amino acids. Written as DNA, the CDR3 is TGTGCCAGCTCACCACGGAATGCGGGCGGAGGCTACGAGCAGTACTTC. This gives the protein CASSPRNAGGGYEQYF.

This chain links TRBV3-1 (or the pseudogene TRBV3-2) with TRBJ1-4; weak D call: TRBD1 (6 bases). The germline CDR1 and CDR2 sequences are LGHDT and YNNKEL (reference sequence). There are 14 residues in the CDR3. V shed 1 base and J shed 7 bases, with 10 bases lying between them. The CDR3 is CASSQVGGGEKLFF. The DNA for the CDR3 is TGTGCCAGCAGCCAAGTCGGGGGCGGTGAAAAACTGTTTTTT.

The V gene is TRBV9, the J gene TRBJ1-1; tentative D call: TRBD1 (6 bases). The CDR3 has 16 amino acids. Germline values: CDR1 SGDLS, CDR2 YYNGEE. V was cut by 4 bases and J by 1 base, with 17 bases left in between. The CDR3, as DNA: TGTGCCAGCAGCCCCTACCCGGGGGGCGGGAACACTGAAGCTTTCTTT. This translates into CASSPYPGGGNTEAFF.